This TCR beta chain was documented in a study of cytomegalovirus exposure and HLA in healthy donors. About the study: In an earlier analysis, some 110 million unique TCR beta sequences were found from approximately 170 million T cells. Points from the study as a whole: Segments of the TCR beta V type were, in most cases, productive about 87% or about 30% of the time in an earlier analysis. Among the most significant clusters, several appeared linked to common viral pathogens in a later analysis.

The CDR3 extends over 17 amino acids. Germline values: CDR1 SGDLS, CDR2 YYNGEE. J was trimmed by 2 bases and V by 0 bases; bases with no gene match: 7. Concerning this clone itself: Its antigen is undetermined.

PCR amplification relied on 60 Vbeta primers (plus 13 Jbeta primers). Sequencing used immunoSEQ multiplex PCR; TCRdb keeps in-frame clones, though not all of them. The sample yields 100,000 or so clones, 69% seen once. The sequence was obtained from a man aged 25 to 40 in good health and CMV-seronegative. Sequencing was done on a sample of PBMCs. This rearrangement joins TRBV9 to TRBJ2-2; 7 nucleotides line up with TRBD1. For the CDR3, the DNA is TGTGCCAGCAGCGTAGGACAGGGACCCGGCAACACCGGGGAGCTGTTTTTT. It codes for CASSVGQGPGNTGELFF.